Reported below is one TCR beta chain. This sample is part of a study of blood T cell repertoires in COVID-19. Study as a whole: The study drew acute and convalescent COVID-19 samples from the United States, Italy and Spain. The cDNA or gDNA used as material had been derived from T cells, B-cell-depleted T cells, or PBMCs.

Germline V gene data show CDR1 as LNHDA and CDR2 as SQIVND (reference sequence). The CDR3 runs 14 residues. The V end lost 3 bases, the J end lost 6 bases, and 15 bases lay between the germline ends. Libraries were prepared by immunoSEQ multiplex PCR; TCRdb keeps only in-frame clonotypes and omits some of them. The repertoire holds about 40,000 clones, with about 80% as singletons. This chain connects TRBV19 to TRBJ2-7; D remains ambiguous. The receptor was isolated from a human donor with acute or convalescent COVID-19. The donor label of this sample is uncertain. Sequencing input: peripheral blood. Here the CDR3 DNA reads TGTGCCAGTAGTATCGGGTCAGTACGAGGCGAGCAGTACTTC. Amino acid sequence: CASSIGSVRGEQYF.